This TCR beta chain derives from a study of pediatric ulcerative colitis. Assay used: immunoSEQ multiplex PCR; TCRdb lists only in-frame clones, some missing. Of 15,000 to 20,000 clones in the sample, 80% were seen once. In its sample, this clone was seen a few times. What it binds is unknown. Germline V gene data show CDR1 as SGHRS and CDR2 as YFSETQ. This CDR3 region has 14 residues. V was clipped by 3 bases and J by 2 bases, with 9 bases between them. Study-level findings and limits: Compared with controls, ulcerative colitis showed greater blood-rectum clone sharing.

During colonoscopy, one to two rectal pinch biopsies were collected. The rearrangement uses TRBV5-1 and TRBJ2-1; D gene uncertain. This TCR came from a boy between 10 and 17 years old who was a control in a study of pediatric ulcerative colitis. The specimen was gut tissue. CDR3 sequence (DNA): TGCGCCAGCAGCTCCGAAAGTCCCTACAATGAGCAGTTCTTC. This translates into CASSSESPYNEQFF.